Below are 14 T cell receptor beta chains sequenced from a single sample in a study of T-cell memory formation after mild COVID-19. TCRdb re-derived calls from the 5' RACE reads in MiXCR, one entry per CDR3 protein. This sample has tens of thousands of distinct CDR3 sequences, with approximately 7% found just once. Sequencing was carried out using PBMCs or a T cell subset sorted from them (not recorded which). These receptors all come from a man in his late teens or twenties who had mild COVID-19 (a few samples of this study predate the infection). Cell type and time point are not known.

This clonotype was counted between two and nine times. The chain uses TRBV28 and TRBJ2-7; no reliable D call. The V end lost 6 bases, the J end lost 0 bases, and 9 bases lay between the germline ends. The germline CDR1 and CDR2 sequences are MDHEN and SYDVKM. The CDR3 is 13 residues long. The CDR3 coding sequence is TGTGCCAGCAGCGCCGACATCTCCTACGAGCAGTACGTC. This codes for CASSADISYEQYV.

The chain recombines TRBV5-5 with TRBJ2-2; D is unresolved. CDR1 is SGHKS and CDR2 is YYEKEE in the germline V gene (reference sequence). The V and J ends lost 2 bases and 10 bases respectively, with 18 bases between them. The CDR3 runs 15 residues. CDR3 residues: CASSLGVSPGVELFF. The CDR3 DNA follows: TGTGCCAGCAGCTTAGGAGTGAGCCCTGGGGTGGAGCTGTTTTTT. Combining the CDR3 with reference TRBV5-5 and TRBJ2-2 gives the whole variable domain DAGVTQSPTHLIKTRGQQVTLRCSPISGHKSVSWYQQVLGQGPQFIFQYYEKEERGRGNFPDRFSARQFPNYSSELNVNALLLGDSALYLCASSLGVSPGVELFFGEGSRLTVL.

The chain links TRBV6-6 to TRBJ2-7, with D unresolved. The ends were cut back, 5 bases at V and 0 bases at J, with 17 bases in the middle. The CDR3 has 16 residues. The germline CDR1 and CDR2 sequences are MNHNY and SVGAGI (reference sequence). CDR3: CASSPPPDTYSYEQYF. The CDR3 DNA reads TGTGCCAGCAGTCCCCCCCCCGACACCTACTCCTACGAGCAGTACTTC.

The CDR3, as DNA: TGTGCCAGCAGCACCGGACTAAGCCAAGAGACCCAGTACTTC. Protein: CASSTGLSQETQYF. The rearrangement joins TRBV7-2 to TRBJ2-5; weak D call: TRBD2 (6 bases). The V and J ends lost 5 bases and 1 base respectively, with 11 bases between them. The V gene's germline CDR1 is SGHTA and CDR2 FQGNSA. The CDR3 runs 14 residues.

The V call is TRBV28, the J call TRBJ1-2; D is uncertain. The CDR3 spans 14 residues. V gave up 4 bases and J gave up 4 bases, with 13 bases separating them. Germline V CDR1 and CDR2: MDHEN, SYDVKM. The CDR3 DNA reads as TGTGCCAGCAGTTCCGCCCCGAGTGGCTATGGCTACACCTTC. Amino acid sequence: CASSSAPSGYGYTF.

This clonotype was observed a few times. The chain recombines TRBV9 with TRBJ2-1; weak D call: TRBD2 (5 bases). Germline values: CDR1 SGDLS, CDR2 YYNGEE. CDR3 length: 13 amino acids. Deletions cut 3 bases from V and 6 bases from J, with 10 bases between. CDR3 coding DNA: TGTGCCAGCAGCGCAAGCGGACTCAATGAGCAGTTCTTC. Translated: CASSASGLNEQFF.

This chain connects TRBV2 to TRBJ2-7; no clear D. CDR1 and CDR2 from the germline V gene are SNHLY and FYNNEI. V was clipped by 4 bases and J by 10 bases, with 8 bases between them. The CDR3 length is 10 residues. The CDR3 region has the DNA TGTGCCAGCAGTGCAAGAGATCAGTACTTC. Translation: CASSARDQYF.

This clonotype was recorded at least ten times. The chain couples TRBV5-6 to TRBJ2-5; 8 bases agree with TRBD2. V lost 4 bases and J lost 5; bases outside the gene matches: 13. Per the germline V gene, CDR1 is SGHDT and CDR2 is YYEEEE. CDR3 length: 16 residues. CDR3 nucleotides: TGTGCCAGCAGCCCACCGGGACTAGGAAGGGTCGAGACCCAGTACTTC. Residues: CASSPPGLGRVETQYF.

This clonotype came up a few times. The gene calls are TRBV7-2 and TRBJ2-3; D not certain. The CDR3 has 13 amino acids. Trimming removed 5 bases from V and 6 bases from J, with 12 bases in between. Germline CDR1 SGHTA, CDR2 FQGNSA. In nucleotides, the CDR3 is TGTGCCAGCAGCGTTCTACCTCCGGATACGCAGTATTTT. Translated, it gives CASSVLPPDTQYF.

The gene calls are TRBV7-9 and TRBJ1-1, with a weak D call TRBD1 (6 bases). The germline V gene encodes CDR1 SEHNR and CDR2 FQNEAQ (reference sequence). This CDR3 has 17 residues. V lost 0 bases, J lost 0 bases, and 14 bases lay in between. CDR3 sequence reads: CASSLASRGAMNTEAFF. In DNA, the CDR3 is TGTGCCAGCAGCTTAGCTTCCCGGGGGGCAATGAACACTGAAGCTTTCTTT.

This clonotype came up many times. The gene calls are TRBV24-1 and TRBJ1-5; D unclear. CDR3 length: 12 amino acids. The V end was cut by 3 bases, the J end by 9 bases, with 8 bases between. The germline gives CDR1 KGHDR, CDR2 SFDVKD. As DNA, the CDR3 is TGTGCCACCAGTGATGGCGGTCGGCCCCAGCATTTT. Translated: CATSDGGRPQHF.

This chain joins TRBV27 and TRBJ2-3; 7 bases line up with TRBD1. Looked up from germline, CDR1 is MNHEY and CDR2 is SMNVEV (reference sequence). V was pared by 8 bases and J by 2 bases, with 10 bases of the junction left unmatched. CDR3 length: 15 residues. CDR3 region: CASRHRDRNTDTQYF. In nucleotides, the CDR3 is TGTGCCAGCCGGCATAGGGACAGAAACACAGATACGCAGTATTTT.

This clonotype was observed a handful of times. V is TRBV11-2 and J is TRBJ2-7; no firm D call. V was cut by 5 bases and J by 6 bases, with 14 bases left in between. This CDR3 comprises 13 residues. CDR1 and CDR2 from the germline V gene are SGHAT and FQNNGV. This chain's CDR3 is CASSPSLSGEQYV. The CDR3 coding sequence is TGTGCCAGCAGCCCTTCTCTTTCCGGCGAGCAGTACGTC.

This clonotype has only a few counts. This chain connects TRBV10-3 to TRBJ2-1; D unclear. CDR1 and CDR2 (germline): ENHRY, SYGVKD. This CDR3 region has 14 residues. V lost 10 bases, J lost 4 bases, and 17 bases lay in between. CDR3 sequence reads: CATVYSSIYNEQFF. The CDR3 region has the DNA TGTGCCACCGTCTATTCGTCCATTTACAATGAGCAGTTCTTC.